This T cell receptor (beta chain) originates from a study of shared clonotypes between healthy human individuals. Findings of the study overall: Compared with memory subsets, naive subsets generally had larger estimated richness. Represented diversity, genetic and exposure-history alike, was limited by few donors.

As handled by the study authors: As immunoSEQ supplied junction-only sequences (without quality scores), filtering differed. TCRdb's table, derived via immunoSEQ multiplex PCR, lists solely in-frame clones and lacks some. Clone size and V and J calls were adopted from that table, with D and trimming inferred from the DNA. The data contain some 740,000 clones, around 93% of them singletons. CD45RO-negative, CCR7-selected cells formed the naive CD8 fraction, which excluded terminally differentiated effector memory CD45RA+ cells. This clone was seen a single time. The antigen is undetermined. Sequencing used naive CD8+ T cells sorted from blood. The sequence was collected from a man aged 25 to 40 in good health.

CDR3 sequence: CASSLRSGQGIYEQYF. The CDR3, as DNA: TGCGCCAGCAGCCTCCGCTCGGGACAGGGTATCTACGAGCAGTACTTC. This chain joins TRBV4-1 and TRBJ2-7, with 9 nucleotides matching TRBD1. CDR3 length: 16 residues. The V gene end was trimmed by 4 bases and the J gene end by 3 bases; junction bases not matched to a gene: 10. Germline CDR1 and CDR2: MGHRA and YSYEKL.